A single sample is the source of the 27 T cell receptor beta chains below, sequenced in a study of blood T cell repertoires in COVID-19. The table came from immunoSEQ multiplex PCR; TCRdb's copy has only in-frame clones and leaves some out. The sample gives around 250,000 clones, about nine tenths of which show up once; 1.2% is in the top ten. Sequenced input: PBMCs or T cells enriched from blood (not recorded which). The receptors here all came from a human donor in a cohort exposed to, infected with or recovered from COVID-19 (not recorded which). The donor label of this sample is uncertain.

This clone was seen once. The rearrangement joins TRBV7-9 to TRBJ1-5; the D gene is possibly TRBD1 (6 bases). The CDR3 contains 14 residues. With 8 bases removed from V and 4 bases from J, the gap between germline ends came to 15 bases. Germline V gives CDR1 SEHNR, CDR2 FQNEAQ (reference sequence). The CDR3 sequence: CASSELGANQPQHF. The CDR3 nucleotides are TGTGCCAGCTCCGAATTGGGGGCGAATCAGCCCCAGCATTTT.

The rearrangement links TRBV7-3 to TRBJ1-1; 9 positions agree with TRBD1. V was pared by 4 bases and J by 6 bases, with 6 bases of the junction left unmatched. The length of the CDR3 is 14 residues. The germline V gene encodes CDR1 SGHTA and CDR2 FQGTGA. The CDR3 sequence: CASSSGQGGAEAFF. The CDR3 DNA follows: TGTGCCAGCAGCTCGGGACAGGGAGGCGCTGAAGCTTTCTTT.

Note on this clone: This sample also contains other DNA sequences that code for the same CDR3. V and J are TRBV19 and TRBJ2-7, with D possibly matching TRBD1 (5 bases). Trimming took 6 bases from V and 3 from J, leaving 12 bases between them. The CDR3 has 13 residues. Germline-derived CDR1 and CDR2 are LNHDA and SQIVND (reference sequence). The CDR3 sequence is CASRAGSSYEQYF. The CDR3 coding sequence is TGTGCCAGTAGAGCAGGGTCTAGCTACGAGCAGTACTTC.

The V gene is TRBV28, the J gene TRBJ2-7; possible D gene TRBD1, 5 bases. The germline gives CDR1 MDHEN, CDR2 SYDVKM. Between the trimmed V and J ends, which lost 7 bases and 5 bases, there was a span of 12 bases. CDR3 length: 12 amino acids. CDR3 amino acids: CASTLGHHEQYF. The DNA of the CDR3 is TGTGCCAGCACTCTTGGACACCACGAGCAGTACTTC.

The V call is TRBV18, the J call TRBJ2-4, with D uncertain. Germline loops: CDR1 KGHSH, CDR2 LQKENI. The V and J ends lost 3 bases and 8 bases respectively, with 8 bases between them. This CDR3 region has 12 residues. CDR3: CASSPDRDIQYF. CDR3 bases: TGTGCCAGCTCACCTGACCGGGACATTCAGTACTTC. Using reference TRBV18 and TRBJ2-4 for the parts outside the CDR3, the full variable domain is NAGVMQNPRHLVRRRGQEARLRCSPMKGHSHVYWYRQLPEEGLKFMVYLQKENIIDESGMPKERFSAEFPKEGPSILRIQQVVRGDSAAYFCASSPDRDIQYFGAGTRLSVL.

DNA of the CDR3: TGTGCCTGGAGTGTTGGGGTAGCGGGGGGAACAGATACGCAGTATTTT. Its translation: CAWSVGVAGGTDTQYF. The chain employs TRBV30 and TRBJ2-3, with TRBD2 matching over 10 bases. Germline CDR1 is GTSNPN and CDR2 is SVGIG (reference sequence). V lost 0 bases and J lost 3; bases outside the gene matches: 6. CDR3 size: 16 residues.

J is TRBJ1-3 and V is TRBV11-2, with D possibly being TRBD1 (6 bases). CDR3 length equals 17 residues. The germline V and J ends were trimmed by 2 bases and 0 bases, with 14 bases remaining between them. Germline CDR1 SGHAT, CDR2 FQNNGV. This CDR3 reads CASSLSGRGSSGNTIYF. The CDR3, as DNA: TGTGCCAGCAGCTTAAGTGGCAGGGGCTCCTCTGGAAACACCATATATTTT.

The CDR3 loop is CASSLGAGNQPQHF. CDR3 nucleotide sequence: TGTGCCAGCTCACTGGGGGCTGGCAATCAGCCCCAGCATTTT. J is TRBJ1-5 and V is TRBV18, with D possibly TRBD1 on 6 matching bases. V was cut by 4 bases and J by 2 bases, with 9 bases left in between. This CDR3 is built from 14 residues. Germline assignment: CDR1 KGHSH and CDR2 LQKENI.

V is TRBV2 and J is TRBJ2-1; 7 bases are a match to TRBD2. V was pared by 8 bases and J by 1 base, with 5 bases of the junction left unmatched. Germline V gene data show CDR1 as SNHLY and CDR2 as FYNNEI. The CDR3 is 14 amino acids. The CDR3 region is CASREELSYNEQFF. The CDR3 DNA sequence: TGTGCCAGCCGGGAGGAGTTGTCCTACAATGAGCAGTTCTTC.

The rearrangement joins TRBV6-2 or TRBV6-3 to TRBJ1-1; 7 nucleotides match TRBD1. CDR3 size: 13 residues. CDR1 is MNHEY and CDR2 is SVGEGT in the germline V gene. Losses at the gene ends were 1 base for V and 7 bases for J; bases not matched to a gene: 3. CDR3: CASSYWGQSEAFF. CDR3 in DNA: TGTGCCAGCAGTTACTGGGGACAGAGTGAAGCTTTCTTT.

This CDR3 reads CASSPRVSNYGYTF. The CDR3 DNA follows: TGTGCCAGCTCACCCAGGGTTTCTAACTATGGCTACACCTTC. This sequence joins TRBV18 and TRBJ1-2, with a weak D call TRBD1 (5 bases). Per the germline V gene, CDR1 is KGHSH and CDR2 is LQKENI. The CDR3 consists of 14 residues. Trimming cost V 3 bases and J 0 bases, with 8 bases left between them.

V is TRBV2 and J is TRBJ2-5; D is uncertain. Per the germline V gene, CDR1 is SNHLY and CDR2 is FYNNEI. With 6 bases removed from V and 0 bases from J, the gap between germline ends came to 2 bases. This CDR3 contains 11 residues. The CDR3 protein is CASSNQETQYF. The CDR3 coding sequence is TGTGCCAGCAGCAACCAAGAGACCCAGTACTTC.

The V gene is TRBV19, the J gene TRBJ2-7, with 7 bases matching TRBD2. The germline V gene encodes CDR1 LNHDA and CDR2 SQIVND (reference sequence). This CDR3 has 17 amino acids. The J segment lost 6 bases and the V segment lost 3 bases, leaving 17 bases of the junction unmatched. CDR3 region: CASSISALGGSLGEQYF. The DNA for the CDR3 is TGTGCCAGTAGTATTAGTGCCCTCGGGGGGAGCCTAGGCGAGCAGTACTTC.

V and J are TRBV4-2 and TRBJ1-5; D remains ambiguous. The CDR3 spans 15 residues. CDR1 is LGHNA and CDR2 is YNFKEQ in the germline V gene. V was trimmed by 1 base and J by 5 bases, leaving 12 bases between them. The CDR3 sequence is CASSQVRGKHQPQHF. The CDR3 nucleotides read TGTGCCAGCAGCCAAGTTCGCGGCAAGCATCAGCCCCAGCATTTT.

The V call is TRBV25-1, the J call TRBJ2-3; 8 bases align to TRBD2. Germline V lookup: CDR1 MGHDK, CDR2 SYGVNS. V lost 1 base and J lost 2; bases outside the gene matches: 8. The CDR3 runs to 17 residues. The CDR3 nucleotides read TGTGCCAGCAGTGAATCAACCACGCGGGGGGCCACAGATACGCAGTATTTT. Residues: CASSESTTRGATDTQYF.

The chain couples TRBV19 to TRBJ1-3; D uncertain. Germline loops: CDR1 LNHDA, CDR2 SQIVND (reference sequence). The germline V and J ends were trimmed by 5 bases and 0 bases, with 11 bases remaining between them. This CDR3 comprises 15 residues. In nucleotides, the CDR3 is TGTGCCAGTAGTCGAACCGTGAGCTCTGGAAACACCATATATTTT. This translates into CASSRTVSSGNTIYF.

This clone was seen a single time. The chain employs TRBV5-1 and TRBJ2-5, with D tentatively TRBD2 (6 bases). Trimming pared 1 base from V and 4 bases from J, leaving 17 bases between. Per the germline V gene, CDR1 is SGHRS and CDR2 is YFSETQ. The CDR3 is 16 residues long. The CDR3 is CASSLTHTGDGETQYF. Written as DNA, the CDR3 is TGCGCCAGCAGCTTGACTCATACGGGGGATGGAGAGACCCAGTACTTC.

The chain joins TRBV7-3 to TRBJ1-2, with 9 positions matching TRBD1. The CDR3 consists of 13 residues. CDR1 and CDR2 from the germline V gene are SGHTA and FQGTGA. Trimming removed 4 bases from V and 4 bases from J; junction bases left unmatched: 1. The CDR3, as DNA: TGTGCCAGCAGCTGGGGACAGGGCTATGGCTACACCTTC. As protein: CASSWGQGYGYTF.

This chain uses TRBV14 with TRBJ2-7, with a tentative D call TRBD1 (6 bases). Per the germline V gene, CDR1 is SGHDN and CDR2 is FVKESK. The V end was cut by 1 base, the J end by 3 bases, with 19 bases between. This CDR3 is built from 17 residues. CDR3 sequence (DNA): TGTGCCAGCAGCCAAGGGAGTAGATTCGGACAGCTCTACGAGCAGTACTTC. Translated: CASSQGSRFGQLYEQYF. Complete variable domain (other parts from reference TRBV14 and TRBJ2-7): EAGVTQFPSHSVIEKGQTVTLRCDPISGHDNLYWYRRVMGKEIKFLLHFVKESKQDESGMPNNRFLAERTGGTYSTLKVQPAELEDSGVYFCASSQGSRFGQLYEQYFGPGTRLTVT.

The gene calls are TRBV7-9 and TRBJ1-6; tentatively, D is TRBD1 (6 bases). Trimming shortened V by 4 bases and J by 6 bases, and 13 bases separated the two germline ends. Germline-derived CDR1 and CDR2 are SEHNR and FQNEAQ (reference sequence). This CDR3 comprises 15 residues. This chain's CDR3 is CASSSTGNSNSPLHF. DNA of the CDR3: TGTGCCAGCAGCTCAACAGGGAACTCTAATTCACCCCTCCACTTT.

This clone was counted between two and nine times. V usage is TRBV5-1 and J usage is TRBJ1-1; perhaps TRBD1 as D (5 bases). The V gene lost 5 bases and the J gene lost 1 base, with 15 bases spanning the gap. This CDR3 comprises 15 residues. Germline CDR1 is SGHRS and CDR2 is YFSETQ. The CDR3 here is CASRPGESRNTEAFF. DNA of the CDR3: TGCGCCAGCAGGCCGGGGGAATCTAGGAACACTGAAGCTTTCTTT.

This chain uses TRBV7-2 with TRBJ2-5; the match to TRBD2 covers 8 bases. The CDR3 extends over 15 amino acids. Germline CDR1 reads SGHTA; CDR2 reads FQGNSA. Trimming took 3 bases from V and 4 from J; bases not matched to a gene: 7. The CDR3 reads CASSFQAGDGETQYF. DNA of the CDR3: TGTGCCAGCAGCTTTCAAGCGGGGGACGGAGAGACCCAGTACTTC.

The gene calls are TRBV18 and TRBJ1-3; the match to TRBD1 covers 8 bases. V shed 1 base and J 5 bases; nucleotides not matched to a gene: 4. CDR3 length: 15 amino acids. Germline V CDR1 and CDR2: KGHSH, LQKENI. CDR3 nucleotides: TGTGCCAGCTCACCACGAACAGGGGGAAGAAACACCATATATTTT. Residues: CASSPRTGGRNTIYF.

This clone appeared a single time. The chain employs TRBV7-3 and TRBJ2-3; the D gene is possibly TRBD2 (6 bases). The CDR3 extends over 15 amino acids. Trimming left V 3 bases short and J 4 bases short, with 14 bases between. Germline CDR1 and CDR2: SGHTA and FQGTGA. The CDR3 reads CASSFEAGWADTQYF. The CDR3 DNA is TGTGCCAGCAGCTTCGAGGCGGGGTGGGCAGATACGCAGTATTTT.

This clone is a singleton in its sample. The V gene is TRBV9, the J gene TRBJ2-7, with 9 nucleotides matching TRBD1. The germline CDR1 and CDR2 sequences are SGDLS and YYNGEE. CDR3 size: 17 residues. Trimming cost V 3 bases and J 2 bases; bases outside gene matches: 12. The chain's CDR3 is CASSAYDTGGVTYEQYF. The CDR3 DNA reads TGTGCCAGCAGCGCCTACGATACAGGGGGCGTAACCTACGAGCAGTACTTC.

A word on this clone: Being one base from a much bigger clone, this may be a read error. The chain carries TRBV6-4 and TRBJ2-3; 8 nucleotides match TRBD2. This CDR3 has 15 residues. The V gene end was trimmed by 2 bases and the J gene end by 1 base; junction bases not matched to a gene: 2. Per the germline V gene, CDR1 is MRHNA and CDR2 is SNTAGT. CDR3 bases: TGTGCCAGCAGTGACCCGACTAGCGGCACAGATACGCAGTATTTT. Its translation: CASSDPTSGTDTQYF.

V gene TRBV3-1 (or the pseudogene TRBV3-2) combines with J gene TRBJ1-2; a weak D match, TRBD1 (6 bases). The V gene lost 3 bases and the J gene lost 5 bases, with 13 bases spanning the gap. The CDR3 covers 14 residues. CDR1 and CDR2 (germline): LGHDT, YNNKEL (reference sequence). The CDR3 region has the DNA TGTGCCAGCAGCCAGGGGGCGGCTAGGTATGGCTACACCTTC. It encodes CASSQGAARYGYTF.